A selection of T cell receptor beta chains follows, all from one sample in a study of blood T cell repertoires in COVID-19. Profiling relied on immunoSEQ multiplex PCR, and the TCRdb table lists in-frame clones only, not all of them. The table has approximately 91,000 clones, around 80% seen once. Source material: peripheral blood. The origin of the receptors is a human donor in a cohort sampled during active COVID-19. Both conserved end residues are part of each CDR3. A D gene is named only where the DNA matches it firmly. Size values are once, few and many counts, or a class for expanded clones, and some rows have none.

V gene	clone size	CDR3 length	D gene	J gene	CDR3 DNA	CDR3 protein
TRBV10-3	-	14	TRBD1	TRBJ1-2	TGTGCCATCAGTGAGCAGCCCACAGGGGGCCACTACACCTTC	CAISEQPTGGHYTF
TRBV27	-	15	-	TRBJ2-2	TGTGCCAGCAGTTCGACAGGATTTAACACCGGGGAGCTGTTTTTT	CASSSTGFNTGELFF
TRBV7-2	-	15	TRBD1	TRBJ1-1	TGTGCCAGCAGCCCCCTCGGGACAGGGAACACTGAAGCTTTCTTT	CASSPLGTGNTEAFF
TRBV9	-	14	-	TRBJ1-2	TGTGCCAGCACCGAAGACCCACAGAACTATGGCTACACCTTC	CASTEDPQNYGYTF
TRBV28	-	13	TRBD1	TRBJ1-2	TGTGCCAGCAAGGTTAACAGGGGATACGGCTACACCTTC	CASKVNRGYGYTF
TRBV19	once	13	TRBD1	TRBJ1-1	TGTGCCAGTAGCCTTACAGGGGGCACTGAAGCTTTCTTT	CASSLTGGTEAFF
TRBV9	-	15	TRBD2	TRBJ2-7	TGTGCCAGCAGCGTAGAGAGCGGGAGTGTTGGCGAGCAGTACTTC	CASSVESGSVGEQYF
TRBV15	few	17	-	TRBJ1-2	TGTGCCACCAGCACTCCCTCAGGGAGGGCTACCAGCTATGGCTACACCTTC	CATSTPSGRATSYGYTF
TRBV7-6	-	17	TRBD2	TRBJ2-1	TGTGCCAGCAGCCCGCAACTAGCGGGAGAAACTTACAATGAGCAGTTCTTC	CASSPQLAGETYNEQFF
TRBV27	-	14	-	TRBJ2-3	TGTGCCAGCAGTTCTCCTCACAGGACAGATACGCAGTATTTT	CASSSPHRTDTQYF
TRBV6-5	-	14	TRBD1	TRBJ2-2	TGTGTTATCCGGGACAGGCTTAACACCGGGGAGCTGTTTTTT	CVIRDRLNTGELFF
TRBV19	-	14	-	TRBJ2-7	TGTGCCAGTAGTCCGGTAGCGGTCGCCTACGAGCAGTACTTC	CASSPVAVAYEQYF
TRBV19	few	14	TRBD1	TRBJ1-2	TGTGCCAGTAGTATGGACAGGGGATGGGATGGCTACACCTTC	CASSMDRGWDGYTF
TRBV20-1	-	15	-	TRBJ2-1	TGCAGTGCTAGTGGAATTCAGAGCGCCTACAATGAGCAGTTCTTC	CSASGIQSAYNEQFF
TRBV4-1	-	16	TRBD1	TRBJ1-1	TGCGCCAGCTCAGGTCGGACAGGGGTAATGAACACTGAAGCTTTCTTT	CASSGRTGVMNTEAFF
TRBV28	-	16	TRBD1	TRBJ1-3	TGTGCCAGCAGTTTAAGTCAGGGACAGGGTGTCGGCACCATATATTTT	CASSLSQGQGVGTIYF
TRBV2	-	15	-	TRBJ1-5	TGTGCCAGCAGCGCCGAGGGGGTTCGTTATCAGCCCCAGCATTTT	CASSAEGVRYQPQHF
TRBV27	-	16	TRBD2	TRBJ2-1	TGTGCCAGCAGGACTAGCGGGCGAAGCTCCTACAATGAGCAGTTCTTC	CASRTSGRSSYNEQFF
TRBV6-1	few	12	-	TRBJ1-2	TGTGCCAGCAGTGAGGCGAGGATGGGCTACACCTTC	CASSEARMGYTF
TRBV7-2	few	13	-	TRBJ1-3	TGTGCCAGCAGCCCCGGCGGGGGGGACACCATATATTTT	CASSPGGGDTIYF